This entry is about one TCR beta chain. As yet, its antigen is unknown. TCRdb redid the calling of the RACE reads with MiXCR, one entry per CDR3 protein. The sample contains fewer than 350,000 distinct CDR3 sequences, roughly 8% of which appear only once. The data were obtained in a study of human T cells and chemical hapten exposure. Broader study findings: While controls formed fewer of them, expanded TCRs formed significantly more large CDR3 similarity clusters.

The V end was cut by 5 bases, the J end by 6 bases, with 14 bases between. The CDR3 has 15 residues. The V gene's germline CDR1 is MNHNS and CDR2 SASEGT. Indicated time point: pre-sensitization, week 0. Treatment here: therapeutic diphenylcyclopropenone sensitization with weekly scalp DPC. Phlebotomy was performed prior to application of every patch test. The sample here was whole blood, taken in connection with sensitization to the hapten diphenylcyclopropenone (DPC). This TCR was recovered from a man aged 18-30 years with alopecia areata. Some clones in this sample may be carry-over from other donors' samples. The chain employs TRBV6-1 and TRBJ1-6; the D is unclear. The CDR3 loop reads CASSPLLGRNSPLHF. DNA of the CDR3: TGTGCCAGCAGTCCACTTCTTGGACGTAATTCACCCCTCCACTTT.